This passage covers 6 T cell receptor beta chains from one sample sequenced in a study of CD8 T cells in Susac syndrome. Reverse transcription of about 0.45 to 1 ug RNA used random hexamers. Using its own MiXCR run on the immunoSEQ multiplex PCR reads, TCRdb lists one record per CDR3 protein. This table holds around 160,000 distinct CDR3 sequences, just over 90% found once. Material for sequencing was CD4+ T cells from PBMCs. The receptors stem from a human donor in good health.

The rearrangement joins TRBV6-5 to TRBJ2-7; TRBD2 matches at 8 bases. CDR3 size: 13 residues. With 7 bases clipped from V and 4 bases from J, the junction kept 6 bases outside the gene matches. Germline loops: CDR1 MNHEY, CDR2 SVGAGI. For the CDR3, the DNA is TGTGCCAGCAACACGGGGGGGACTTACGAGCAGTACTTC. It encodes CASNTGGTYEQYF.

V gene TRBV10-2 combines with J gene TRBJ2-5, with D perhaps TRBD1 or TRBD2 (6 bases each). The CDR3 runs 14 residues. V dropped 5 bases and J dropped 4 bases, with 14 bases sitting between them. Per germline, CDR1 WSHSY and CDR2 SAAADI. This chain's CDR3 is CASSPWGAGETQYF. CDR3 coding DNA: TGCGCCAGCAGTCCCTGGGGGGCGGGAGAGACCCAGTACTTC.

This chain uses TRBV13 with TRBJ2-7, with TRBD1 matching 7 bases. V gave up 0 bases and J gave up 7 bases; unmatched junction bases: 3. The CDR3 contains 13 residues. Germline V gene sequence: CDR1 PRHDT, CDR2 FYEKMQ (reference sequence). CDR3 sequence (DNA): TGTGCCAGCAGCTTAGGGGGACAGCGTGAGCAGTACTTC. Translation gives CASSLGGQREQYF. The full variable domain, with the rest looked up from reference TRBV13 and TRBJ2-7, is AAGVIQSPRHLIKEKRETATLKCYPIPRHDTVYWYQQGPGQDPQFLISFYEKMQSDKGSIPDRFSAQQFSDYHSELNMSSLELGDSALYFCASSLGGQREQYFGPGTRLTVT.

The DNA of the CDR3 is TGTGCCAGCAGTCGTACAGGGTGGGAGACCCAGTACTTC. Translating gives CASSRTGWETQYF. V and J are TRBV14 and TRBJ2-5; tentatively, D is TRBD1 (6 bases). V was trimmed by 6 bases and J by 5 bases, leaving 13 bases between them. The CDR3 runs to 13 residues. Germline assignment: CDR1 SGHDN and CDR2 FVKESK.

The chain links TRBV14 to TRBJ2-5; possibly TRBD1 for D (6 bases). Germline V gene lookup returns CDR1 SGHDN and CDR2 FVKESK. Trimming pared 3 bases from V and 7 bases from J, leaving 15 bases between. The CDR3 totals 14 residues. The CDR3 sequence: CASSQDQGSVTQYF. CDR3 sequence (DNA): TGTGCCAGCAGCCAGGACCAGGGGTCGGTGACCCAGTACTTC.

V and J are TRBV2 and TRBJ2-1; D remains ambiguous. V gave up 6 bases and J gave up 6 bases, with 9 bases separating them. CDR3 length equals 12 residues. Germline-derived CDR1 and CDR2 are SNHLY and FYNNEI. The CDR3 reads CASSRVSNEQFF. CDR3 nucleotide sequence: TGTGCCAGCAGCCGAGTCTCCAATGAGCAGTTCTTC.